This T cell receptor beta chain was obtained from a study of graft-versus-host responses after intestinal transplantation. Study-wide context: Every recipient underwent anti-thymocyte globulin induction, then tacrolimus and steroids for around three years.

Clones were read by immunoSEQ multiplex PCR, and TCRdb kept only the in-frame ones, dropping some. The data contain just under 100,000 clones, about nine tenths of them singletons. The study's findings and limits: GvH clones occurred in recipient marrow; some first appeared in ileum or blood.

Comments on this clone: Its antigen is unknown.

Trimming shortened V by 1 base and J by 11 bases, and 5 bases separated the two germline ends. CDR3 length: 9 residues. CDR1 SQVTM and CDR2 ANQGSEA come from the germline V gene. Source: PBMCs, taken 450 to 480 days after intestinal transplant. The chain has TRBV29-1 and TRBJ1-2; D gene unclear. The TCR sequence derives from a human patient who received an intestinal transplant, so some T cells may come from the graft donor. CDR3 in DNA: TGCAGCGTTGAAGCGGCATACACCTTC. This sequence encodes CSVEAAYTF. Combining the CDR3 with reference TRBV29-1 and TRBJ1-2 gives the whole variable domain SAVISQKPSRDICQRGTSLTIQCQVDSQVTMMFWYRQQPGQSLTLIATANQGSEATYESGFVIDKFPISRPNLTFSTLTVSNMSPEDSSIYLCSVEAAYTFGSGTRLTVV.